This entry is about one T cell receptor beta chain. The target of this receptor is not known. Qualities for individual bases were not recorded, and no much larger clone is one base off. TCRbeta CDR3 regions were amplified from genomic DNA using the immunoSEQ Assay, a bias-controlled multiplex PCR. Regarding the original processing steps: The number of nucleated cells in each sample was estimated by amplification of reference gene primers within the assay. Sequence reads were collapsed and filtered to measure the absolute abundance of every unique TCRbeta CDR3 rearrangement. For each sample, productive Simpson clonality was calculated by taking the square root of Simpson's diversity index across productive rearrangements. In its TCRdb copy, this immuneACCESS table keeps in-frame sequences only and misses some clones. Where compared with another copy, unresolved V genes explain less than half of these, and the others have no known cause. The DNA gave D and trimming, while V, J and clone size come from that table. The sample table holds a few hundred thousand clones, of which roughly nine tenths were seen once. Together, the top ten hold about 1.1% of the sample.

Germline trimming amounts to 1 base on V and 5 bases on J, with 8 as the count of junction bases outside the gene matches. CDR1 and CDR2 are drawn from the germline V gene: SGHDT, YYEEEE. The CDR3 spans 15 residues, from the cysteine through the phenylalanine. The read is trimmed to its CDR3 DNA, 45 bases read in frame from base 1. The data stem from a study of blood T cell repertoires in COVID-19 (dated by TCRdb to the early 2020s). With regard to the full study: The collaborator samples originated in the United States, Italy and Spain and spanned the acute and convalescent phases of COVID-19. The material from the prospective study consisted of cDNA or gDNA derived from T cells, B-cell-depleted T cells, or PBMCs. Deeply sampled blood TCRbeta repertoires from subjects exposed to, actively infected with, or recovered from COVID-19 were included in the dataset. The repertoires were released in a freely available public database meant as a resource for research on the immune response to SARS-CoV-2. The samples were drawn from the first 160 participants of the ongoing ImmuneRACE study and from 1,254 subjects provided by 6 global collaborators. A de-identified subject ID, COVID-19 status, age in years and sex were almost always included in the sample metadata. Where HLA class I and class II types were available, the types were taken from metadata supplied by the sample provider, not from assay-based typing.

Participants in the prospective study were enrolled through a virtual design, were aged roughly 18 to 100 years, and lived in 20 to 30 United States geographic areas. In the prospective study, participants were assigned to cohorts based on the clinical history participants reported in a screening survey and a study questionnaire. ImmuneRACE Cohort 3 recovered participants were defined by two consecutive negative NP/OP PCR tests, healthcare professional clearance, or symptom resolution. Each participant in the prospective study had whole blood, serum and a nasopharyngeal or oropharyngeal swab collected by mobile phlebotomists. Over a roughly 2-month period, participants in the prospective study had the option of providing additional blood draws and questionnaires. Before DNA extraction, prospective study blood samples were shipped either frozen or at room temperature. What the research found in general, with its limitations: Clinical and demographic metadata were provided uncurated, with the amount varying by source and participant.

This chain joins TRBV5-6 to TRBJ2-7, and TRBD1 aligns with 8 junction nucleotides. This TCR was recovered from a young man who had recovered from COVID-19. Material: PBMCs or T cells enriched from blood (not recorded which). The nucleotide sequence reads TGTGCCAGCAGCTTGCGCAGGGGGCAATTCCACGAGCAGTACTTC. Its protein product is CASSLRRGQFHEQYF. Joined to the reference TRBV5-6 and TRBJ2-7 proteins, this CDR3 gives the full variable domain: DAGVTQSPTHLIKTRGQQVTLRCSPKSGHDTVSWYQQALGQGPQFIFQYYEEEERQRGNFPDRFSGHQFPNYSSELNVNALLLGDSALYLCASSLRRGQFHEQYFGPGTRLTVT.